This record covers a single T cell receptor (beta chain). Its specificity is unknown. The germline gene is not matched at one end of the junction; a read error may be the cause. Different DNA sequences within this sample yield the same CDR3. This entry belongs to a study of metastatic and nonmetastatic thyroid tumors. Study-level background: Malignant thyroid and benign thyroid patients provided blood and tumor or nodule tissue whose repertoires were compared.

This CDR3 contains 14 residues. From germline, CDR1 is SGDLS and CDR2 YYNGEE. Study outcomes and limitations: The study reportedly found significantly higher TCR beta diversity in malignant thyroid tumors than benign nodules, in blood and tumor.

Ahead of thyroid surgery, no patient had received treatment of any kind. Source study methods: Built for papillary thyroid cancer, a distant-metastasis classifier drew on CDR3 differences across clinicopathological groups. TCRdb re-called the PCR reads through MiXCR. The V and J calls, along with clone size, are taken from TCRdb and not from the paper's own processing. The table shows about 42,000 clones, with 9% to 14% occurring only once. The material sequenced was blood. The origin of this receptor is a male donor with papillary thyroid cancer or a benign thyroid nodule (not recorded which). Some clones in this sample may be carry-over from other donors' samples. The chain recombines TRBV9 with TRBJ2-5; D unclear. Here the CDR3 reads CASSVGGLQETQYF. The CDR3 DNA follows: TGTGCCAGCAGCGTAGGCGGTCTCCAAGAGACACAGTACTTC.